This TCR beta chain derives from a study of T cell responses to AZD1222 COVID-19 vaccine. The assay was immunoSEQ multiplex PCR, and TCRdb's table has in-frame clones only and misses some. The table has about 140,000 clones, 80% to 90% seen once. Trimming cost V 0 bases and J 1 base, with 7 bases left between them. Germline values: CDR1 SGHRS, CDR2 YFSETQ. The CDR3 consists of 14 residues. Sequencing used peripheral blood, obtained on day 0 of AZD1222 vaccination. The sequence was collected from an adult in good health. The rearrangement joins TRBV5-1 to TRBJ1-1, with unresolved D. The CDR3 reads CASSLVPRNTEAFF. The CDR3 DNA reads TGCGCCAGCAGCTTGGTGCCCAGGAACACTGAAGCTTTCTTT.